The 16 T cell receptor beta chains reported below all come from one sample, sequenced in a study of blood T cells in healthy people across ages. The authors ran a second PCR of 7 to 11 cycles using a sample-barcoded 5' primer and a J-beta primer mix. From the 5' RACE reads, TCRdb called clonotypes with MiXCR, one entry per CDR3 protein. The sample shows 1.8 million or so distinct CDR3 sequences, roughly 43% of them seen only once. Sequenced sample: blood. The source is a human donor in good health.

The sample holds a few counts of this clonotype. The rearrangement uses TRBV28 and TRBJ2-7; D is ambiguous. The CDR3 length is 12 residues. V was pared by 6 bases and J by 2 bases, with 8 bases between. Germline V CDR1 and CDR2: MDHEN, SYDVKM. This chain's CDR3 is CASRDFPYEQYF. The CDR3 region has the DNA TGTGCCAGCAGGGATTTCCCCTACGAGCAGTACTTC.

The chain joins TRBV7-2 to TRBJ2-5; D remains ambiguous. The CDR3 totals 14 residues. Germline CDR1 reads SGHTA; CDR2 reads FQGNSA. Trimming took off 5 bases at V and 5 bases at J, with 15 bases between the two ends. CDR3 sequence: CASSPSRVKETQYF. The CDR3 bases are TGTGCCAGCAGCCCAAGTAGGGTTAAGGAGACCCAGTACTTC.

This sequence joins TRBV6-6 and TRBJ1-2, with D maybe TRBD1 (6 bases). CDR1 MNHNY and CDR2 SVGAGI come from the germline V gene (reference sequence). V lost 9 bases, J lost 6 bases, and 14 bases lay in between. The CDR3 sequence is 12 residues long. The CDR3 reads CASSKEGDGYTF. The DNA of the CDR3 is TGTGCCAGTAGTAAAGAGGGGGATGGCTACACCTTC.

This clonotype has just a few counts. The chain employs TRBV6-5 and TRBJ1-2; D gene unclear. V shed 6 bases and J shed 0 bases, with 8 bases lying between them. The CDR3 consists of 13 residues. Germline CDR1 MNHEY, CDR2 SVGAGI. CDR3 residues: CASSQLSNYGYTF. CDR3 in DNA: TGTGCCAGCAGCCAGCTTTCTAACTATGGCTACACCTTC.

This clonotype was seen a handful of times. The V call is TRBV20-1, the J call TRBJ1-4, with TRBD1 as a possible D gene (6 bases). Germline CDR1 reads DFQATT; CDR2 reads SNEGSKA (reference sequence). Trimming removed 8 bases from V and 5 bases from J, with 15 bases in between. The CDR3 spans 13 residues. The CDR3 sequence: CSSTERGNEKLFF. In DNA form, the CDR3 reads TGCAGTTCCACTGAAAGGGGGAATGAAAAACTGTTTTTT.

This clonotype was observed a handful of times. The CDR3 here is CASSKEIGVYGYTF. As DNA, the CDR3 is TGTGCCAGCAGCAAGGAGATTGGTGTCTATGGCTACACCTTC. The chain combines TRBV6-1 with TRBJ1-2; D remains unclear. The CDR3 spans 14 residues. V was trimmed by 6 bases and J by 4 bases, leaving 15 bases between them. Per germline, CDR1 MNHNS and CDR2 SASEGT.

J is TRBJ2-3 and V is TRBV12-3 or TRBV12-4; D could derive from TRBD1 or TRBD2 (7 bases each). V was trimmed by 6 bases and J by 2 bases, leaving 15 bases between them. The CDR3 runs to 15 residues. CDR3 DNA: TGTGCCAGCAGCACGCAGGGGGGGAACACAGATACGCAGTATTTT. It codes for CASSTQGGNTDTQYF.

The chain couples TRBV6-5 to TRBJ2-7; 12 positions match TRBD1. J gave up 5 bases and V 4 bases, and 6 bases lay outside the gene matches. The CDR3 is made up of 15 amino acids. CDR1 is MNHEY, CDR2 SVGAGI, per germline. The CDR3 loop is CASSSGTGGANEQYF. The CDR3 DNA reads TGTGCCAGCAGTTCCGGGACAGGGGGCGCGAACGAGCAGTACTTC.

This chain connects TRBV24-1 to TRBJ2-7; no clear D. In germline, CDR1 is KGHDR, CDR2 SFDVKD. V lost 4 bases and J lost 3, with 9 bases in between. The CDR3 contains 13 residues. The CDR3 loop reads CATSDPTNYEQYF. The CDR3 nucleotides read TGTGCCACCAGTGACCCCACCAACTACGAGCAGTACTTC.

The CDR3 spells CSAFSVGTMQETQYF. Written as DNA, the CDR3 is TGCAGTGCTTTCTCGGTCGGAACAATGCAAGAGACCCAGTACTTC. This chain joins TRBV20-1 and TRBJ2-5; no reliable D call. The germline gives CDR1 DFQATT, CDR2 SNEGSKA (reference sequence). CDR3 length: 15 residues. Trimming stripped 5 bases from V and 2 bases from J, with 18 bases between.

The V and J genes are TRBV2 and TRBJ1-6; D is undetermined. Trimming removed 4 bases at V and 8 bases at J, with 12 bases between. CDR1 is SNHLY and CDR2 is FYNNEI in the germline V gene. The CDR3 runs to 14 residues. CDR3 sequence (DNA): TGTGCCAGCAGTGTCCGGGCCCGGGATTCACCCCTCCACTTT. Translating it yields CASSVRARDSPLHF.

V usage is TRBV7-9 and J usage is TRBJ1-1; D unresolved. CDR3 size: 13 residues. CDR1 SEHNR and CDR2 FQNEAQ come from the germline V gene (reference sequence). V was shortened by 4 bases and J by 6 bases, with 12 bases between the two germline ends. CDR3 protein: CASSSQALAEAFF. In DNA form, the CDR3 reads TGTGCCAGCAGCTCCCAGGCGCTGGCTGAAGCTTTCTTT.

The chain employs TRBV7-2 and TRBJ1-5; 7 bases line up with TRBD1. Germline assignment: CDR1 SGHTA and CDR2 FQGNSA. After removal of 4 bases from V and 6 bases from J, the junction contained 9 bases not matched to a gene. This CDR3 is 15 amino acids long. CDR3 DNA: TGTGCCAGCAGCTCGACAGGGTTTTCAGGTCAGCCCCAGCATTTT. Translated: CASSSTGFSGQPQHF. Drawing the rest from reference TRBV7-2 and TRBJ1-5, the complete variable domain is GAGVSQSPSNKVTEKGKDVELRCDPISGHTALYWYRQSLGQGLEFLIYFQGNSAPDKSGLPSDRFSAERTGGSVSTLTIQRTQQEDSAVYLCASSSTGFSGQPQHFGDGTRLSIL.

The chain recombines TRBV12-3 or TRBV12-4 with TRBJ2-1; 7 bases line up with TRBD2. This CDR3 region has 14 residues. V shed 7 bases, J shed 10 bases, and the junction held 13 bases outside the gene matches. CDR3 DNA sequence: TGTGCCAGCATCCGGTCCGGGGGGAGCTACGAGCAGTTCTTC. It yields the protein CASIRSGGSYEQFF.

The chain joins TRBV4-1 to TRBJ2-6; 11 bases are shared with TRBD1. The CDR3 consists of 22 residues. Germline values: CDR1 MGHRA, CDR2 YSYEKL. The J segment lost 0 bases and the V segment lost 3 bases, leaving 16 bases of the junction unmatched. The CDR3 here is CASSQAGQGAALENSGANVLTF. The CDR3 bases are TGCGCCAGCAGCCAGGCCGGACAGGGGGCTGCTTTGGAGAACTCTGGGGCCAACGTCCTGACTTTC.

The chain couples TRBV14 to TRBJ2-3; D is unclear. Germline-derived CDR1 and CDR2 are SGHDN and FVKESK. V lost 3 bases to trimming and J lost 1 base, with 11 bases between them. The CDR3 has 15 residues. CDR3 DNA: TGTGCCAGCAGCCATCCCCGGACGGGCACAGATACGCAGTATTTT. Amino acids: CASSHPRTGTDTQYF.